These 7 T cell receptor beta chains share one sample of origin, sequenced in a study of shared clonotypes between healthy human individuals. Sequenced by immunoSEQ multiplex PCR; TCRdb stores in-frame clones only, minus some. Among approximately 2.5 million clones listed, over 85% were seen once. Sequenced: naive CD4+ T cells from PBMCs. Indicated subset: CD45RA+ positively selected. The receptors were sampled from a young man in good health. Some clones in this sample may be carry-over from other donors' samples.

The chain uses TRBV28 and TRBJ2-3; the D call may be TRBD1 or TRBD2 (5 bases each). The CDR3 length is 15 residues. With 8 bases removed from V and 4 bases from J, the gap between germline ends came to 19 bases. Germline V CDR1 and CDR2: MDHEN, SYDVKM. Written as DNA, the CDR3 is TGTGCCAGCCAAATTTGGGGACGGGCCCCAGATACGCAGTATTTT. Its protein product is CASQIWGRAPDTQYF.

This chain links TRBV6-1 with TRBJ2-5; TRBD2 agrees at 9 bases. The CDR3 is made up of 14 amino acids. Unmatched junction bases numbered 1, after V lost 4 bases and J lost 1 base. Per the germline V gene, CDR1 is MNHNS and CDR2 is SASEGT. This chain's CDR3 is CASSGSGGQETQYF. The CDR3, as DNA: TGTGCCAGCAGTGGTAGCGGGGGCCAAGAGACCCAGTACTTC.

The CDR3: CASSLSTEPHQKLFF. DNA for the CDR3: TGTGCCAGCAGTTTATCCACCGAGCCCCACCAAAAACTGTTTTTT. The J gene is TRBJ1-4, the V gene TRBV27; D ambiguous. The CDR3 spans 15 residues. Trimming shortened V by 0 bases and J by 9 bases, and 14 bases separated the two germline ends. CDR1 and CDR2 from the germline V gene are MNHEY and SMNVEV (reference sequence).

The rearrangement joins TRBV7-9 to TRBJ2-7; TRBD1 might be the D (6 bases). CDR3 length: 13 residues. Germline CDR1 is SEHNR and CDR2 is FQNEAQ (reference sequence). V lost 3 bases to trimming and J lost 5 bases, with 11 bases between them. The CDR3 loop is CASSFDRWDEQYF. CDR3 coding DNA: TGTGCCAGCAGCTTTGACAGGTGGGACGAGCAGTACTTC.

J is TRBJ2-6 and V is TRBV6-6; D remains unclear. Germline loops: CDR1 MNHNY, CDR2 SVGAGI (reference sequence). CDR3 length equals 16 residues. The V gene lost 2 bases and the J gene lost 0 bases, with 8 bases spanning the gap. In DNA, the CDR3 is TGTGCCAGCAGTTACAGCGTGGTCTCTGGGGCCAACGTCCTGACTTTC. Its protein product is CASSYSVVSGANVLTF.

V is TRBV5-1 and J is TRBJ2-5, with D possibly matching TRBD2 (7 bases). This CDR3 has 15 residues. Germline assignment: CDR1 SGHRS and CDR2 YFSETQ. Deletions cut 3 bases from V and 1 base from J, with 13 bases between. The CDR3 reads CASSSGGGVQETQYF. CDR3 coding DNA: TGCGCCAGCAGCTCTGGCGGGGGCGTCCAAGAGACCCAGTACTTC.

The rearrangement joins TRBV4-2 to TRBJ1-4; TRBD1 agrees at 10 bases. Germline-derived CDR1 and CDR2 are LGHNA and YNFKEQ. The CDR3 consists of 19 residues. Unmatched junction bases numbered 9, after V lost 2 bases and J lost 0 bases. In nucleotides, the CDR3 is TGTGCCAGCAGCCAAAAGACAGGGGGCATGGGTGCAACTAATGAAAAACTGTTTTTT. The encoded protein is CASSQKTGGMGATNEKLFF.